This TCR beta chain appears in the sequencing data of a study of radiotherapy plus CTLA-4 blockade in lung cancer. Sequencing used immunoSEQ multiplex PCR; TCRdb keeps in-frame clones, though not all of them. This sample yields approximately 81,000 clones, of which about 79% are seen a single time; 4% belongs to the top ten. This clone was picked up a small number of times. Trimming shortened V by 5 bases and J by 11 bases, and 17 bases separated the two germline ends. CDR3 length: 14 amino acids. CDR1 is SGHNT, CDR2 YYREEE, per germline (reference sequence). Source: peripheral blood, taken from a patient treated with radiotherapy plus ipilimumab. The TCR sequence derives from a human donor with non-small cell lung cancer who had a partial response to radiotherapy plus ipilimumab. Some clones in this sample may be carry-over from other donors' samples. V usage is TRBV5-4 and J usage is TRBJ1-6, with D perhaps matching TRBD1 (6 bases). This CDR3 is CASRQDRTSTPLHF. The CDR3 bases are TGTGCCAGCAGACAAGACAGGACGTCGACACCCCTCCACTTT.